These 26 T cell receptor beta chains were sequenced from one sample in a study of blood T cell repertoires in COVID-19. The assay was immunoSEQ multiplex PCR, and TCRdb's table has in-frame clones only and misses some. This sample has tens of thousands of clones, with around nine tenths found just once. Sequences were obtained from peripheral blood. The receptors derive from a man aged 55 to 70 with active or convalescent COVID-19.

The chain is built from TRBV18 and TRBJ2-1; TRBD2 matches 10 bases. The CDR3 consists of 15 residues. The J segment lost 5 bases and the V segment lost 10 bases, leaving 11 bases of the junction unmatched. Germline V lookup: CDR1 KGHSH, CDR2 LQKENI. The chain's CDR3 is CATADLAGGNNEQFF. The CDR3 DNA follows: TGTGCCACCGCGGACTTAGCGGGGGGAAACAATGAGCAGTTCTTC.

The rearrangement links TRBV28 to TRBJ2-2, with 7 bases fitting TRBD2. V gave up 6 bases and J gave up 0 bases; unmatched junction bases: 7. The CDR3 length is 16 residues. Germline V CDR1 and CDR2: MDHEN, SYDVKM. As DNA, the CDR3 is TGTGCCAGCAGCATCCCGGGACTACCGAACACCGGGGAGCTGTTTTTT. Amino acid sequence: CASSIPGLPNTGELFF.

The chain uses TRBV11-3 and TRBJ2-2; D is uncertain. V was pared by 1 base and J by 6 bases, with 6 bases between. Germline CDR1 and CDR2: SGHNT and YENEEA. The CDR3 covers 13 residues. This CDR3 reads CASSLVPAGELFF. For the CDR3, the DNA is TGTGCCAGCAGCTTAGTCCCAGCCGGGGAGCTGTTTTTT.

The chain joins TRBV28 to TRBJ2-7, with 8 bases identical to TRBD1. V gave up 5 bases and J gave up 5 bases; unmatched junction bases: 8. The germline CDR1 and CDR2 sequences are MDHEN and SYDVKM. This CDR3 spans 14 amino acids. CDR3 amino acids: CASSPVTGDNEQYF. The CDR3 DNA reads TGTGCCAGCAGTCCAGTGACAGGGGACAACGAGCAGTACTTC.

This chain joins TRBV19 and TRBJ2-3; D is possibly TRBD2 (5 bases). The ends were cut back, 3 bases at V and 0 bases at J, with 16 bases in the middle. Germline values: CDR1 LNHDA, CDR2 SQIVND (reference sequence). The CDR3 consists of 17 residues. In DNA, the CDR3 is TGTGCCAGTAGTATCGCCGCGGGCCGCGGGAGCACAGATACGCAGTATTTT. Its translation: CASSIAAGRGSTDTQYF.

The chain uses TRBV7-2 and TRBJ2-1, with D maybe TRBD1 (5 bases). Germline lookup yields CDR1 SGHTA and CDR2 FQGNSA. This CDR3 has 14 amino acids. Trimming took off 3 bases at V and 5 bases at J, with 11 bases between the two ends. CDR3 residues: CASSFQGSDNEQFF. DNA for the CDR3: TGTGCCAGCAGCTTTCAGGGATCGGACAATGAGCAGTTCTTC.

The gene calls are TRBV5-1 and TRBJ2-1, with 9 bases aligning to TRBD1. J lost 3 bases, V lost 2 bases, and 3 bases had no gene match. This CDR3 has 15 residues. CDR1 and CDR2 from the germline V gene are SGHRS and YFSETQ. The DNA of the CDR3 is TGCGCCAGCAGCTTTTCGGGACAGGGCTACAATGAGCAGTTCTTC. It is translated as CASSFSGQGYNEQFF.

CDR3 loop: CASSVDAGTGAYNEQFF. DNA for the CDR3: TGTGCCAGCAGCGTGGACGCCGGGACAGGGGCCTACAATGAGCAGTTCTTC. V gene TRBV9 combines with J gene TRBJ2-1, with 10 bases that match TRBD1. Germline loops: CDR1 SGDLS, CDR2 YYNGEE. The trim removed 2 bases at V and 2 bases at J, leaving 7 bases unmatched. CDR3 length equals 17 residues.

By proportion, this clone is large. The chain recombines TRBV7-6 with TRBJ2-1; 8 bases map to TRBD2. This CDR3 comprises 14 residues. Trimming took 6 bases from V and 4 from J; bases not matched to a gene: 5. Germline CDR1 reads SGHVS; CDR2 reads FNYEAQ. This CDR3 reads CASRPGGLYNEQFF. CDR3 DNA: TGTGCCAGCAGACCGGGGGGGCTATACAATGAGCAGTTCTTC.

J is TRBJ1-5 and V is TRBV28; D is possibly TRBD1 (6 bases). In germline, CDR1 is MDHEN, CDR2 SYDVKM. The CDR3 spans 13 residues. Trimming took 6 bases from V and 5 from J, leaving 11 bases between them. The CDR3 here is CASRAGVYQPQHF. The CDR3, as DNA: TGTGCCAGCAGGGCAGGGGTTTATCAGCCCCAGCATTTT.

The J gene is TRBJ1-4, the V gene TRBV19, with 7 bases matching TRBD1. Germline CDR1 is LNHDA and CDR2 is SQIVND (reference sequence). CDR3 size: 15 residues. V lost 6 bases, J lost 0 bases, and 4 bases stayed unmatched. The CDR3 sequence is CASRGTDATNEKLFF. Here the CDR3 DNA reads TGTGCCAGTAGGGGGACAGATGCAACTAATGAAAAACTGTTTTTT.

The chain combines TRBV28 with TRBJ2-1; D gene uncertain. Germline V gives CDR1 MDHEN, CDR2 SYDVKM. The CDR3 sequence is 15 residues long. Trimming stripped 5 bases from V and 5 bases from J, with 16 bases between. The CDR3 DNA is TGTGCCAGCAGTCCTCAGAGGTTCGTGGACAATGAGCAGTTCTTC. Protein sequence: CASSPQRFVDNEQFF.

The V and J genes are TRBV5-6 and TRBJ1-5, with 9 positions matching TRBD1. Unmatched junction bases numbered 11, after V lost 4 bases and J lost 0 bases. The CDR3 extends over 18 amino acids. CDR1 and CDR2 (germline): SGHDT, YYEEEE. CDR3 region: CASSRQGGFEVSNQPQHF. The CDR3, as DNA: TGTGCCAGCAGCCGACAGGGGGGATTCGAAGTTAGCAATCAGCCCCAGCATTTT.

J is TRBJ2-5 and V is TRBV7-9; TRBD2 matches at 13 bases. Germline CDR1 is SEHNR and CDR2 is FQNEAQ (reference sequence). The CDR3 runs to 18 residues. After removal of 5 bases from V and 5 bases from J, the junction contained 14 bases not matched to a gene. The CDR3 loop reads CASSSQRTSGGQWETQYF. The DNA of the CDR3 is TGTGCCAGCAGCAGTCAAAGGACTAGCGGGGGCCAATGGGAGACCCAGTACTTC.

The chain uses TRBV21-1 and TRBJ1-5. TRBV21-1 counts as a pseudogene. This CDR3 has 16 residues. CDR3 protein: CAGGRGTRGGRQPQHF. DNA for the CDR3: TGTGCCGGGGGCAGAGGGACCCGCGGGGGTCGGCAGCCCCAGCATTTT.

J is TRBJ2-5 and V is TRBV6-5; 8 nucleotides align to TRBD1. The CDR3 runs 15 residues. The ends lost 5 bases at V and 5 bases at J; junction bases unmatched: 10. The V gene's germline CDR1 is MNHEY and CDR2 SVGAGI. Written as DNA, the CDR3 is TGTGCCAGCAGTAAATTTCAGGGGGCCGTGGAGACCCAGTACTTC. Translated: CASSKFQGAVETQYF.

The chain carries TRBV6-5 and TRBJ1-1; the D is unclear. Deletions cut 5 bases from V and 3 bases from J, with 4 bases between. Germline lookup yields CDR1 MNHEY and CDR2 SVGAGI. CDR3 length: 11 amino acids. CDR3 DNA sequence: TGTGCCAGCAGTCTTTACACTGAAGCTTTCTTT. Translating gives CASSLYTEAFF.

The J gene is TRBJ1-2, the V gene TRBV5-5; D unclear. The germline CDR1 and CDR2 sequences are SGHKS and YYEKEE (reference sequence). V shed 4 bases and J shed 6 bases, with 13 bases lying between them. This CDR3 spans 13 amino acids. CDR3 protein: CASSKGGRDGYTF. CDR3 DNA sequence: TGTGCCAGCAGCAAGGGAGGGAGGGATGGCTACACCTTC.

The chain uses TRBV6-4 and TRBJ1-2; TRBD1 aligns across 9 bases. V shed 0 bases, J shed 2 bases, and the junction held 4 bases outside the gene matches. CDR1 MRHNA and CDR2 SNTAGT come from the germline V gene. CDR3 size: 16 residues. CDR3 coding DNA: TGTGCCAGCAGTGACTCGAACAGGGGGCAGAACTATGGCTACACCTTC. This sequence encodes CASSDSNRGQNYGYTF.

This rearrangement joins TRBV11-2 to TRBJ1-2; D is unclear. CDR1 and CDR2 from the germline V gene are SGHAT and FQNNGV. The CDR3 totals 12 residues. Trimming pared 0 bases from V and 7 bases from J, leaving 6 bases between. CDR3 region: CASSLDSAGYTF. DNA of the CDR3: TGTGCCAGCAGCTTAGACAGTGCTGGCTACACCTTC. The entire variable domain, with the rest obtained from reference TRBV11-2 and TRBJ1-2, is as follows: EAGVAQSPRYKIIEKRQSVAFWCNPISGHATLYWYQQILGQGPKLLIQFQNNGVVDDSQLPKDRFSAERLKGVDSTLKIQPAKLEDSAVYLCASSLDSAGYTFGSGTRLTVV.

V and J are TRBV28 and TRBJ1-5; D is possibly TRBD1 (5 bases). Trimming cost V 9 bases and J 6 bases, with 21 bases left between them. The CDR3 length is 15 residues. Germline lookup yields CDR1 MDHEN and CDR2 SYDVKM. The CDR3 is CASGAHIILGQPQHF. CDR3 sequence (DNA): TGTGCCAGTGGGGCCCACATTATTCTAGGTCAGCCCCAGCATTTT.

The rearrangement links TRBV29-1 to TRBJ1-2, with a possible D match to TRBD1 (6 bases). Trimming pared 7 bases from V and 10 bases from J, leaving 16 bases between. The length of the CDR3 is 11 residues. Germline V CDR1 and CDR2: SQVTM, ANQGSEA. The CDR3 DNA follows: TGCAGCGGTGGGGGCCCGGATTCCTACACCTTC. Protein product: CSGGGPDSYTF.

This chain uses TRBV2 with TRBJ1-6; possible D gene TRBD1, 5 bases. The CDR3 extends over 13 amino acids. V shed 7 bases and J shed 8 bases, with 12 bases lying between them. Germline V gene data show CDR1 as SNHLY and CDR2 as FYNNEI. CDR3 nucleotides: TGTGCCAGCAAGGAGGGGCTAGATTCACCCCTCCACTTT. Translated, it gives CASKEGLDSPLHF. Drawing the rest from reference TRBV2 and TRBJ1-6, the complete variable domain is EPEVTQTPSHQVTQMGQEVILRCVPISNHLYFYWYRQILGQKVEFLVSFYNNEISEKSEIFDDQFSVERPDGSNFTLKIRSTKLEDSAMYFCASKEGLDSPLHFGNGTRLTVT.

The CDR3 reads CAIRELSQNTEAFF. The CDR3 DNA follows: TGTGCCATCAGGGAACTATCACAGAACACTGAAGCTTTCTTT. The V call is TRBV10-3, the J call TRBJ1-1; D is uncertain. Germline V gene lookup returns CDR1 ENHRY and CDR2 SYGVKD. Trimming took off 6 bases at V and 1 base at J, with 12 bases between the two ends. The length of the CDR3 is 14 residues.

This chain uses TRBV5-1 with TRBJ2-7; 9 bases are shared with TRBD1. The trim removed 2 bases at V and 2 bases at J, leaving 5 bases unmatched. CDR1 is SGHRS and CDR2 is YFSETQ in the germline V gene. The CDR3 spans 15 residues. In nucleotides, the CDR3 is TGCGCCAGCAGCTTTTGGACAGGGGACCCCTACGAGCAGTACTTC. This encodes CASSFWTGDPYEQYF.

This clone showed up just once. The chain is built from TRBV5-1 and TRBJ2-6, with 8 bases that match TRBD1. This CDR3 is 17 amino acids long. CDR1 is SGHRS and CDR2 is YFSETQ in the germline V gene. Unmatched junction bases numbered 6, after V lost 4 bases and J lost 0 bases. The CDR3 DNA reads as TGCGCCAGCAGCCAAGGGACAGGTTCCTCTGGGGCCAACGTCCTGACTTTC. It is translated as CASSQGTGSSGANVLTF.